This T cell receptor (beta chain) is from a study of blood T cell repertoires in COVID-19. Study background: Sites across the United States, Italy and Spain contributed samples from acute and convalescent COVID-19.

Assay: immunoSEQ multiplex PCR; the TCRdb copy retains only in-frame clones and omits some. This sample has 90,000 or so clones; 89% occur once, and the top ten carry about 3.7%. V lost 3 bases and J lost 4, with 14 bases in between. The CDR3 loop spans 15 amino acids. The germline V gene has CDR1 MNHEY and CDR2 SMNVEV (reference sequence). The sequence came from a woman aged 70-85 years with acute or convalescent COVID-19. The chain carries TRBV27 and TRBJ2-3; D perhaps matches TRBD2 (5 bases). Sequencing was done on a sample of peripheral blood. CDR3 loop: CASSFLGVVADTQYF. In DNA form, the CDR3 reads TGTGCCAGCAGTTTCCTCGGGGTAGTGGCAGATACGCAGTATTTT.